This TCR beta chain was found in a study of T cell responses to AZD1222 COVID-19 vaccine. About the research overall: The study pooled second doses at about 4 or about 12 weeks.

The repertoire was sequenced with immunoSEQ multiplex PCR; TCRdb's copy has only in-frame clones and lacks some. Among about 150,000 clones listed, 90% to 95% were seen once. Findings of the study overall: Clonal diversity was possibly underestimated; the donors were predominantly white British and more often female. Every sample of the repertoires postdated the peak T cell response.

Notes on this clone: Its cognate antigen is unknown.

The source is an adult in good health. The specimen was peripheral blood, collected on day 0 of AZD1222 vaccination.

This chain's CDR3 is CSASSSGGTEAFF. DNA for the CDR3: TGCAGTGCGAGTTCTTCAGGGGGCACTGAAGCTTTCTTT. The rearrangement uses TRBV20-1 and TRBJ1-1; 7 bases agree with TRBD1. This CDR3 spans 13 amino acids. Losses at the gene ends were 6 bases for V and 4 bases for J; bases not matched to a gene: 8. CDR1 is DFQATT and CDR2 is SNEGSKA in the germline V gene (reference sequence).